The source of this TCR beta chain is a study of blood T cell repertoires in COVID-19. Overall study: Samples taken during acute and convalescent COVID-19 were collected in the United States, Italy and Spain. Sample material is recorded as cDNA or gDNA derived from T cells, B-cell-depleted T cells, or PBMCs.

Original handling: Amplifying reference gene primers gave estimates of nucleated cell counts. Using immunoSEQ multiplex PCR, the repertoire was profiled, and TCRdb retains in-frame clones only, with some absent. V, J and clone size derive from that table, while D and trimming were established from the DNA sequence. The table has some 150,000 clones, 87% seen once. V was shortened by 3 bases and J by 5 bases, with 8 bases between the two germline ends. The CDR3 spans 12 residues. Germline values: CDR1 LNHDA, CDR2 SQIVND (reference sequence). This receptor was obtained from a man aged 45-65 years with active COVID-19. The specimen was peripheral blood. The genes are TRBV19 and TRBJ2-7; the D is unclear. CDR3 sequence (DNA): TGTGCCAGTAGTATCGACCGGGACGAGCAGTACTTC. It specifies CASSIDRDEQYF.